The source of this TCR beta chain is a study of PD-1 blockade in classical Hodgkin lymphoma. TCRdb's copy holds only in-frame clones and misses some; the assay was immunoSEQ multiplex PCR. The repertoire holds some 30,000 clones, with less than 75% as singletons. Every patient was affected by relapse after autologous stem cell transplantation, while exposure to brentuximab vedotin was not uniform. Trimming removed 5 bases at V and 4 bases at J, with 14 bases between. Germline CDR1 is LNHDA and CDR2 is SQIVND (reference sequence). The CDR3 totals 14 residues. This chain joins TRBV19 and TRBJ1-2; possible D gene TRBD1, 6 bases. This TCR was sampled from a human donor with classical Hodgkin lymphoma. Sequencing used peripheral blood mononuclear cells (PBMCs), obtained before the second cycle of nivolumab. The CDR3 nucleotides are TGTGCCAGTAGTGAACAGGGAAGAGGCTATGGCTACACCTTC. Translated: CASSEQGRGYGYTF. The entire variable domain, with the rest obtained from reference TRBV19 and TRBJ1-2, is as follows: DGGITQSPKYLFRKEGQNVTLSCEQNLNHDAMYWYRQDPGQGLRLIYYSQIVNDFQKGDIAEGYSVSREKKESFPLTVTSAQKNPTAFYLCASSEQGRGYGYTFGSGTRLTVV.